This T cell receptor (beta chain) was captured by sequencing in a study of cytomegalovirus exposure and HLA in healthy donors. Notes on the study in general: Specificity of a few CMV-associated chains for CMV antigens was verified in vitro. The authors listed 150 or so TCR beta chains as cytomegalovirus-associated.

The donors were in the roughly 110-subject validation cohort; that cohort was separate from the approximately 700-subject first cohort. This clone was recorded only once. Its specificity is unknown. The data were produced by immunoSEQ multiplex PCR, yet TCRdb's version contains in-frame clones alone and is incomplete. The sample includes some 120,000 clones, approximately 91% of them seen just once. J was trimmed by 8 bases and V by 1 base; bases with no gene match: 7. Per the germline V gene, CDR1 is SGHDN and CDR2 is FVKESK. There are 16 residues in the CDR3. The sequenced sample was PBMCs. This clonotype was sampled from a man in his thirties or forties in good health and CMV-seronegative. The V gene is TRBV14, the J gene TRBJ2-1, with 11 bases lining up with TRBD2. In DNA, the CDR3 is TGTGCCAGCAGCCAAGGGGCTAGCGGGAGGTTAGATGAGCAGTTCTTC. This encodes CASSQGASGRLDEQFF.